This T cell receptor (beta chain) was recorded in a study of blood T cell repertoires in COVID-19. Across the whole study: Samples representing acute and convalescent COVID-19 were sourced from the United States, Italy and Spain.

This CDR3 has 14 amino acids. From germline, CDR1 is MDHEN and CDR2 SYDVKM. V lost 6 bases and J lost 2; bases outside the gene matches: 4. TCRdb's table, derived via immunoSEQ multiplex PCR, lists solely in-frame clones and lacks some. Among under 55,000 clones listed, over 75% were seen once. The TCR sequence derives from a woman aged 80 or older with acute or convalescent COVID-19. V is TRBV28 and J is TRBJ1-2, with 9 nucleotides matching TRBD1. Sequenced input: peripheral blood. Here the CDR3 DNA reads TGTGCCAGCAGAAGCACAGGGGGCAACTATGGCTACACCTTC. This sequence encodes CASRSTGGNYGYTF.